Below, 25 T cell receptor beta chains from the same sample are listed, as sequenced in a study of T cell repertoires in cytomegalovirus infection. TCRdb used MiXCR to reprocess the reads, holding one entry per CDR3 protein. The data contain about 530,000 distinct CDR3 sequences, about 26% of them singletons. Sequenced input: PBMCs. These receptors all come from a human donor in good health (CMV status not recorded). Some clones in this sample may be carry-over from other donors' samples.

This clonotype was observed many times. The rearrangement joins TRBV7-2 to TRBJ2-5; perhaps TRBD1 as D (7 bases). This CDR3 has 13 residues. Trimming took 5 bases from V and 4 from J, leaving 11 bases between them. Germline V gene data show CDR1 as SGHTA and CDR2 as FQGNSA. The CDR3 loop reads CASSRGTVETQYF. The CDR3 DNA sequence: TGTGCCAGCAGCCGCGGGACAGTAGAGACCCAGTACTTC.

The chain couples TRBV5-1 to TRBJ2-7; D is unclear. Trimming stripped 0 bases from V and 7 bases from J, with 11 bases between. The CDR3 has 13 residues. Germline V lookup: CDR1 SGHRS, CDR2 YFSETQ. CDR3 bases: TGCGCCAGCAGCTTGGCTGGTCGATATGAGCAGTACTTC. As protein: CASSLAGRYEQYF. The whole variable domain, filled in from reference TRBV5-1 and TRBJ2-7, reads KAGVTQTPRYLIKTRGQQVTLSCSPISGHRSVSWYQQTPGQGLQFLFEYFSETQRNKGNFPGRFSGRQFSNSRSEMNVSTLELGDSALYLCASSLAGRYEQYFGPGTRLTVT.

This clonotype was detected only a few times. This rearrangement joins TRBV6-2 or TRBV6-3 to TRBJ1-1; the D is unclear. This CDR3 region has 13 residues. The germline V gene encodes CDR1 MNHEY and CDR2 SVGEGT. Trimming removed 3 bases from V and 5 bases from J, with 10 bases in between. The CDR3 nucleotides read TGTGCCAGCAGTTATGCTTTGCGGACTGAAGCTTTCTTT. Its protein product is CASSYALRTEAFF.

This clonotype was observed many times. V and J are TRBV7-2 and TRBJ1-6, with D perhaps TRBD1 (5 bases). This CDR3 is built from 14 residues. The V gene's germline CDR1 is SGHTA and CDR2 FQGNSA. Trimming removed 5 bases at V and 10 bases at J, with 15 bases between. CDR3 sequence: CASSPGQRRSPLHF. The CDR3, as DNA: TGTGCCAGCAGCCCAGGGCAGCGCCGGTCACCCCTCCACTTT.

This chain links TRBV19 with TRBJ2-1; possible D gene TRBD2, 5 bases. The germline V gene has CDR1 LNHDA and CDR2 SQIVND (reference sequence). V was shortened by 7 bases and J by 0 bases, with 13 bases between the two germline ends. The CDR3 extends over 15 amino acids. The CDR3 DNA reads as TGTGCCAGTACTCGGAGGTTTAGCTCCTACAATGAGCAGTTCTTC. This sequence encodes CASTRRFSSYNEQFF.

In this sample, this clonotype turned up a few times. V is TRBV5-1 and J is TRBJ2-3; 8 bases fit TRBD2. The CDR3 consists of 15 residues. V lost 0 bases to trimming and J lost 2 bases; unmatched junction nucleotides: 2. Germline assignment: CDR1 SGHRS and CDR2 YFSETQ. The CDR3 is CASSLERGNTDTQYF. The CDR3 coding sequence is TGCGCCAGCAGCTTGGAGCGGGGGAACACAGATACGCAGTATTTT.

The V gene is TRBV28, the J gene TRBJ1-2; possible D gene TRBD1, 6 bases. The CDR3 is 15 amino acids. The V end lost 5 bases, the J end lost 4 bases, and 17 bases lay between the germline ends. Germline-derived CDR1 and CDR2 are MDHEN and SYDVKM. The CDR3 sequence: CASSIMRGIGYGYTF. Here the CDR3 DNA reads TGTGCCAGCAGTATAATGAGGGGGATAGGCTATGGCTACACCTTC.

The rearrangement uses TRBV30 and TRBJ2-3, with D perhaps matching TRBD2 (5 bases). Germline lookup yields CDR1 GTSNPN and CDR2 SVGIG (reference sequence). The CDR3 spans 14 residues. Trimming pared 2 bases from V and 0 bases from J, leaving 9 bases between. CDR3 bases: TGTGCCTGGAGTACTAGTTCTAGCACAGATACGCAGTATTTT. Protein: CAWSTSSSTDTQYF.

This chain links TRBV19 with TRBJ2-7; D uncertain. Germline V gene lookup returns CDR1 LNHDA and CDR2 SQIVND (reference sequence). The CDR3 length is 11 residues. Trimming cost V 3 bases and J 6 bases, with 6 bases left between them. The CDR3 protein is CASSIRGEQYF. DNA for the CDR3: TGTGCCAGTAGTATCCGTGGCGAGCAGTACTTC.

This clonotype was seen many times. In DNA form, the CDR3 reads TGTGCCAGCTCACCCGGAAGTGGGGAAAAACTGTTTTTT. Translation: CASSPGSGEKLFF. The chain couples TRBV18 to TRBJ1-4, with D unclear. The germline V gene has CDR1 KGHSH and CDR2 LQKENI. This CDR3 is built from 13 residues. Trimming removed 3 bases from V and 8 bases from J, with 10 bases in between.

This clonotype was detected many times. V usage is TRBV7-2 and J usage is TRBJ1-2; D not resolved. Trimming shortened V by 5 bases and J by 0 bases, and 7 bases separated the two germline ends. This CDR3 region has 13 residues. CDR1 and CDR2 (germline): SGHTA, FQGNSA. The CDR3 DNA reads as TGTGCCAGCAGCCCCGAAACTAACTATGGCTACACCTTC. It translates to CASSPETNYGYTF.

This clonotype occurred a few times. The chain employs TRBV7-2 and TRBJ1-3; D call uncertain. V gave up 1 base and J gave up 1 base, with 8 bases separating them. This CDR3 has 15 residues. The germline CDR1 and CDR2 sequences are SGHTA and FQGNSA. This CDR3 is CASSLVGDSGNTIYF. The CDR3 bases are TGTGCCAGCAGCTTAGTCGGGGATTCTGGAAACACCATATATTTT. Full variable domain (missing parts from reference TRBV7-2 and TRBJ1-3): GAGVSQSPSNKVTEKGKDVELRCDPISGHTALYWYRQSLGQGLEFLIYFQGNSAPDKSGLPSDRFSAERTGGSVSTLTIQRTQQEDSAVYLCASSLVGDSGNTIYFGEGSWLTVV.

This rearrangement joins TRBV10-3 to TRBJ2-1; 10 nucleotides line up with TRBD1. CDR3 length equals 15 residues. Germline V gene sequence: CDR1 ENHRY, CDR2 SYGVKD. Germline trimming cut 3 bases from V and 3 bases from J; bases unmatched to any gene: 2. Written as DNA, the CDR3 is TGTGCCATCAGTGATAGGACAGGGGGCTACAATGAGCAGTTCTTC. It yields the protein CAISDRTGGYNEQFF.

There are a few counts of this clonotype. The chain couples TRBV6-2 or TRBV6-3 to TRBJ2-1; D gene uncertain. With 7 bases removed from V and 5 bases from J, the gap between germline ends came to 15 bases. This CDR3 contains 14 residues. Germline V lookup: CDR1 MNHEY, CDR2 SVGEGT. The CDR3 loop is CASKAPQGNNEQFF. As DNA, the CDR3 is TGTGCCAGCAAGGCGCCTCAAGGGAACAATGAGCAGTTCTTC.

The chain uses TRBV30 and TRBJ1-5; D is undetermined. CDR1 is GTSNPN and CDR2 is SVGIG in the germline V gene (reference sequence). The V end lost 3 bases, the J end lost 7 bases, and 16 bases lay between the germline ends. The CDR3 extends over 14 amino acids. CDR3 amino acids: CAWSQIDESQPQHF. CDR3 DNA: TGTGCCTGGAGCCAGATTGATGAGAGCCAGCCCCAGCATTTT.

The chain uses TRBV12-3 or TRBV12-4 and TRBJ2-1; TRBD2 aligns across 10 bases. This CDR3 is 15 amino acids long. The V gene end was trimmed by 7 bases and the J gene end by 4 bases; junction bases not matched to a gene: 7. CDR3 nucleotides: TGTGCCAGCACCGACCTAGCGGGGGTTTACAATGAGCAGTTCTTC. This translates into CASTDLAGVYNEQFF.

In its sample, this clonotype was seen a few times. The chain joins TRBV5-1 to TRBJ1-1, with 7 bases identical to TRBD1. This CDR3 spans 16 amino acids. Trimming cost V 0 bases and J 0 bases; bases outside gene matches: 5. Germline lookup yields CDR1 SGHRS and CDR2 YFSETQ. In DNA form, the CDR3 reads TGCGCCAGCAGCTTGGTAAGGGACAGTTTGAACACTGAAGCTTTCTTT. Translation: CASSLVRDSLNTEAFF.

The sample holds a few counts of this clonotype. The V call is TRBV6-1, the J call TRBJ2-5, with unresolved D. The CDR3 totals 13 residues. CDR1 MNHNS and CDR2 SASEGT come from the germline V gene. Between the trimmed V and J ends, which lost 6 bases and 0 bases, there was a span of 8 bases. DNA of the CDR3: TGTGCCAGCAGGACAACCTACCAAGAGACCCAGTACTTC. Protein product: CASRTTYQETQYF.

In this sample, this clonotype turned up a few times. The genes are TRBV7-2 and TRBJ1-2, with TRBD1 as a possible D gene (5 bases). The CDR3 contains 13 residues. V gave up 10 bases and J gave up 3 bases, with 15 bases separating them. From germline, CDR1 is SGHTA and CDR2 FQGNSA. The CDR3 nucleotides read TGTGCCACTCCTACGCGAGGGGACTATGGCTACACCTTC. Translating gives CATPTRGDYGYTF.

The V call is TRBV11-2, the J call TRBJ2-1, with D possibly matching TRBD2 (5 bases). The CDR3 covers 16 residues. The V gene lost 5 bases and the J gene lost 1 base, with 15 bases spanning the gap. Germline loops: CDR1 SGHAT, CDR2 FQNNGV. In DNA, the CDR3 is TGTGCCAGCAGCCAACGACACAGCGGTTCCTACAATGAGCAGTTCTTC. Amino acids: CASSQRHSGSYNEQFF. The entire variable domain, with the rest obtained from reference TRBV11-2 and TRBJ2-1, is as follows: EAGVAQSPRYKIIEKRQSVAFWCNPISGHATLYWYQQILGQGPKLLIQFQNNGVVDDSQLPKDRFSAERLKGVDSTLKIQPAKLEDSAVYLCASSQRHSGSYNEQFFGPGTRLTVL.

The sample holds many counts of this clonotype. The rearrangement uses TRBV7-9 and TRBJ1-1; D call uncertain. The germline V and J ends were trimmed by 2 bases and 5 bases, with 15 bases remaining between them. This CDR3 is built from 15 residues. Per the germline V gene, CDR1 is SEHNR and CDR2 is FQNEAQ (reference sequence). The CDR3 here is CASSLSPTGKTEAFF. CDR3 nucleotide sequence: TGTGCCAGCAGCTTATCACCTACCGGGAAGACTGAAGCTTTCTTT. The variable domain in full, completed from reference TRBV7-9 and TRBJ1-1, reads DTGVSQNPRHKITKRGQNVTFRCDPISEHNRLYWYRQTLGQGPEFLTYFQNEAQLEKSRLLSDRFSAERPKGSFSTLEIQRTEQGDSAMYLCASSLSPTGKTEAFFGQGTRLTVV.

The table lists this clonotype with a count of one. The chain joins TRBV6-5 to TRBJ2-3; TRBD1 agrees at 7 bases. The CDR3 runs to 16 residues. Germline CDR1 is MNHEY and CDR2 is SVGAGI. Trimming took 2 bases from V and 2 from J; bases not matched to a gene: 7. As DNA, the CDR3 is TGTGCCAGCAGTTACGGTCGGGACAGTTTCACAGATACGCAGTATTTT. Translating it yields CASSYGRDSFTDTQYF.

This chain joins TRBV4-1 and TRBJ1-2; D gene uncertain. Trimming left V 1 base short and J 3 bases short, with 12 bases between. The CDR3 consists of 15 residues. Germline V gene sequence: CDR1 MGHRA, CDR2 YSYEKL. As DNA, the CDR3 is TGCGCCAGCAGCCAAGTACCCGGGAGCGACTATGGCTACACCTTC. It translates to CASSQVPGSDYGYTF.

The V gene is TRBV7-2, the J gene TRBJ1-1; the D gene is possibly TRBD1 (5 bases). Trimming removed 1 base at V and 11 bases at J, with 17 bases between. CDR3 length: 14 residues. From germline, CDR1 is SGHTA and CDR2 FQGNSA. The CDR3 loop reads CASSLVGTPAVAFF. In DNA form, the CDR3 reads TGTGCCAGCAGCTTAGTGGGGACCCCTGCCGTCGCTTTCTTT.

The chain uses TRBV15 and TRBJ1-2; D unclear. V was shortened by 5 bases and J by 5 bases, with 18 bases between the two germline ends. Germline V gene sequence: CDR1 LNHNV, CDR2 YYDKDF (reference sequence). There are 15 residues in the CDR3. The CDR3 here is CATSGVAVNPYGYTF. CDR3 DNA: TGTGCCACCAGCGGAGTGGCCGTTAATCCTTATGGCTACACCTTC. The variable domain in full, with the rest retrieved from reference TRBV15 and TRBJ1-2, is DAMVIQNPRYQVTQFGKPVTLSCSQTLNHNVMYWYQQKSSQAPKLLFHYYDKDFNNEADTPDNFQSRRPNTSFCFLDIRSPGLGDTAMYLCATSGVAVNPYGYTFGSGTRLTVV.